This entry describes one TCR beta chain. Its cognate antigen is unknown. This same CDR3 is encoded by further DNA sequences in the sample. This sample is part of a study of somatic mutations in cytotoxic T cells in rheumatoid arthritis. Overall study context: Blood from the patient (roughly 30 ml EDTA) was drawn right after diagnosis, pretreatment. Study results and limitations: Among approximately 60 patients, 7 or 8 showed a largest CD8+ clone that surpassed 20% of CD8+ cells. Greater age accompanied higher CD8+ clonality in rheumatoid arthritis patients, a pattern that was absent in healthy controls.

Original data processing: Matches to published virus-specific TCRB sequences were rare among patient CD8+ clones larger than 1%. Data came from immunoSEQ multiplex PCR; TCRdb stores just in-frame clones and leaves some out. V, J and clone size reflect that table, while D and trimming were determined from the DNA. The data show fewer than 25,000 clones, approximately 80% seen once. The V gene's germline CDR1 is MNHEY and CDR2 SMNVEV (reference sequence). The CDR3 extends over 16 amino acids. The V end lost 1 base, the J end lost 0 bases, and 9 bases lay between the germline ends. V and J are TRBV27 and TRBJ2-2, with unresolved D. Sequencing was carried out using CD8+ T cells sorted from blood. The clonotype originates from an adult with rheumatoid arthritis. As DNA, the CDR3 is TGTGCCAGCAGTTTATTGGGATTCGCGAACACCGGGGAGCTGTTTTTT. Translated: CASSLLGFANTGELFF.